This T cell receptor (beta chain) appears in the sequencing data of a study of T-cell memory formation after mild COVID-19. TCRdb independently ran MiXCR on the 5' RACE reads; one entry per CDR3 protein. The table records roughly 68,000 distinct CDR3 sequences, 16% of them present only once. Sequences were obtained from PBMCs or a T cell subset sorted from them (not recorded which). This receptor was obtained from an adult woman who had mild COVID-19 (a few samples of this study predate the infection). Cell type and time point are not known.

CDR3 nucleotide sequence: TGTGCCAGCAGCGTATCTAGACACCCATCCACCGGGGAGCTGTTTTTT. Its protein product is CASSVSRHPSTGELFF. The chain has TRBV9 and TRBJ2-2; D is unclear. Germline CDR1 is SGDLS and CDR2 is YYNGEE. Trimming took off 1 base at V and 4 bases at J, with 14 bases between the two ends. This CDR3 region has 16 residues.